This TCR beta chain originates from a study of T cell responses to AZD1222 COVID-19 vaccine (dated by TCRdb to the early 2020s). About the study as a whole: TCR sequencing was performed for 230 to 250 trial participants, of whom about 210 were given two doses of AZD1222 and some 25 were given two doses of MenACWY control vaccine. Trial participants were enrolled into age subgroups of 18-55, 56-69 and 70-plus years, which contained around 150, 28 and 57 TCR-sequenced participants, respectively. Study-level results and caveats: No day 14 peak-response samples were available, so repertoires were characterized only after the peak T cell response. Vaccine-associated CD4 TCRs spanned the whole spike protein, with dominant responses in regions 160-218 and 743-854. Nearly half of unique spike-specific TCRs reportedly recognized epitopes outside regions mutated in the B.1.351 and B.1.1.7 variants. Participants were mostly white British and included more females than males, and it was suggested by the authors that clonal diversity may have been underestimated. The 56-69-year group was small, and its depth increase did not reach significance, likely because of low power. Spike-specific TCR breadth and depth rose significantly after two AZD1222 doses compared with day 0 and with MenACWY recipients. Conclusions about previously exposed vaccinees were limited because only a handful of AZD1222 recipients were SARS-CoV-2 seropositive at baseline.

The CDR3 regions of human TCRbeta chains were subjected to immunosequencing. The source study handled its data this way. Repertoire TCRs were checked for matches against a reference library of SARS-CoV-2-specific TCRs that had been generated using the MIRA antigen-specificity platform. Breadth meant the fraction of unique TCRs that were SARS-CoV-2-associated, whereas depth meant the fraction of total T cells that were SARS-CoV-2-associated. Using the MIRA data, each spike-specific TCR was assigned both to the spike region to which the TCR was reactive and to a CD4 or CD8 class. Log10-transformed breadth and depth values were compared by one-way ANOVA with Sidak's multiple comparisons tests. Entries here come from immuneACCESS through TCRdb and include only in-frame sequences with V and J called. Some clones fail to appear in such tables; in the studies checked, an unresolved V gene covers under half of the shortfall, and the cause of the remainder is unknown. That table furnishes V, J and clone size, whereas the DNA furnished D and trimming. This sample comprises about 45,000 clones, around four fifths of them detected only once. Roughly 18% of the sample lies in the top ten.

The time point label corresponds to: about 28 days (+/-7) after the second vaccine dose. AZD1222 recipients whose second dose came at about 4 weeks and those whose second dose came at about 12 weeks were combined into one group, since spike-specific TCR depth and breadth did not differ between the two schedules. The vaccinee samples were drawn from two UK trials, COV001 and COV002, one of which was a single-blind randomized controlled phase 2/3 trial testing AZD1222 (ChAdOx1 nCoV-19) in healthy adults. Trial participant PBMC samples were collected at day 0 and day 28 after the second dose for TCRbeta chain sequencing. Deletion took 0 bases off V and 4 bases off J, with a span of 11 bases between the germline ends. CDR1 and CDR2 are drawn from the germline V gene: SGHRS, YFSETQ. The CDR3 measures 16 amino acids from cysteine to phenylalanine. Kept here is only the CDR3 DNA, which spans 48 bases and is read in frame from base 1.

Concerning this clone: The target of this receptor is not known. Base quality data are lacking; no much larger clone is found one base away.

The V and J segments used are TRBV5-1 and TRBJ2-6; tentative D gene TRBD2, with 6 bases matching. The starting material was peripheral blood, obtained 28 days after the second AZD1222 dose. This receptor was obtained from an adult who received the AZD1222 COVID-19 vaccine. The CDR3 region has the sequence CASSLAGGRGANVLTF. The sequenced DNA is TGCGCCAGCAGCTTGGCCGGGGGTAGGGGGGCCAACGTCCTGACTTTC.